Sequencing of this TCR beta chain was carried out in a study of CD8+ T cells in alopecia areata (dated by TCRdb to the late 2010s). Turning to the overall study: The treated patients, all with moderate-to-severe alopecia areata, were enrolled in an open-label pilot trial of oral tofacitinib given at 5 to 10 mg twice daily. Patients received tofacitinib for 6 to 18 months and were then followed off drug for 6 months to check for delayed response and recurrence. Patients on tofacitinib were biopsied at baseline and after 4 and 24 weeks of treatment, and several of the patients also had a later scalp biopsy. Amplification of TCRbeta CDR3 regions was done by immunoSEQ multiplex PCR using 35 Vbeta forward primers and 13 Jbeta reverse primers. To study T cell clonal expansion in alopecia areata, the researchers applied high-throughput TCRbeta sequencing to both the C3H/HeJ mouse model and human patients. In humans, TCRbeta sequencing was performed on scalp tissue and on sorted CD4+ and CD8+ peripheral blood T cells from healthy controls and from patients with patchy or totalis/universalis alopecia areata. Clonality in the scalp was compared among normal scalp (n=4), patchy alopecia areata scalp (n=8), and alopecia totalis/universalis scalp (n=8). Disease severity in treated patients was measured with the SALT score, which quantifies the percentage of affected scalp surface area. RNA was extracted with the PAXgene miRNA kit for fixed scalp, the miRNeasy kit for PBMCs, and the RNeasy kit for mouse skin. Study-wide conclusions, independent of this receptor: Unlike mouse skin, which is dominated by gammadelta T cells, normal human skin has resident alphabeta T cells that are also sequenced, and this complicates analysis of the scalp TCR repertoire. During tofacitinib treatment, many expanded lesional clones stuck around in both scalp and blood, and this persistence may partly explain why relapse happens after treatment is stopped. Compared with normal scalp, lesional scalp had higher clonality and more expanded CD8+ clones, particularly in alopecia totalis/universalis, a pattern that suggests antigenic drive. Compared with mice, TCR sequences shared between patients were less clear, possibly partly because of HLA diversity across the patient population. Tofacitinib significantly lowered scalp clonality and the number of expanded CD8+ clones among the top 100 scalp clones. Because the treated cohort was small and had just a single nonresponder, larger studies are needed to establish links between baseline CD8+ expansion and response.

The CDR3 runs 14 residues from the cysteine to the phenylalanine. Only CDR3 DNA is held: 42 bases, read in frame from base 1. V sheds 4 bases and J sheds 5 bases, leaving 14 bases between their ends. In the germline V gene, CDR1 corresponds to MNHEY and CDR2 to SVGAGI. The time point label on this specimen signifies: roughly 26 weeks on oral tofacitinib. The label giving this sample's treatment or condition can be read as: oral pan-JAK inhibitor, 5-10 mg twice daily. From alopecia areata patients, peripheral blood was collected along with lesional scalp punch biopsies. After PBMCs were isolated by density centrifugation and stained for CD3, CD4 and CD8, a FACSAria was used to sort CD4+ and CD8+ T cells. Libraries were constructed by the immunoSEQ multiplex PCR assay. RNA was extracted from all samples and reverse transcribed into cDNA, which served as template for TCR sequencing. SuperScript III was used for first-strand cDNA synthesis, primed with a 2:1 mix of oligo-dT and random hexamers. A synthetic immune receptor repertoire was used to measure amplification bias, and any remaining bias was corrected computationally. From the authors' description of their analysis: Raw reads were preprocessed to remove errors, and CDR3 was defined according to IMGT conventions as the region from the conserved cysteine to phenylalanine. Clonality was computed by normalizing Shannon entropy by log2 of the number of productive unique TCRs and subtracting the result from 1. CD4 or CD8 identity of scalp clones was inferred by cross-referencing scalp TCRbeta sequences with sorted blood CD4 and CD8 repertoires. The table comes from immuneACCESS by way of TCRdb, which keeps in-frame sequences with V and J called. Part of the clones is missing from these tables; in studies checked, under half for an unresolved V gene and the rest for unknown reasons. That table supplies the V and J calls and clone size; D and trimming were determined from the DNA. For this sample the table gives 150,000 to 200,000 clones, of which approximately 57% were detected only once. Approximately 0.97% of the sample belongs to the ten largest clones.

This clone appeared many times. Its antigen is unknown. Within one base of it there is no much larger clone, and no base qualities were kept. Recombination connected TRBV6-5 to TRBJ1-2, with TRBD1 perhaps the D gene, on 5 matching bases. The clonotype originates from a human donor with alopecia areata. The sequencing used CD4+ T cells sorted from blood, collected at week 24, from a patient treated with tofacitinib. The nucleotide sequence reads as follows: TGTGCCAGCAGTTTAGGGGCCCAACTATATGGCTACACCTTC. Its protein product is CASSLGAQLYGYTF.